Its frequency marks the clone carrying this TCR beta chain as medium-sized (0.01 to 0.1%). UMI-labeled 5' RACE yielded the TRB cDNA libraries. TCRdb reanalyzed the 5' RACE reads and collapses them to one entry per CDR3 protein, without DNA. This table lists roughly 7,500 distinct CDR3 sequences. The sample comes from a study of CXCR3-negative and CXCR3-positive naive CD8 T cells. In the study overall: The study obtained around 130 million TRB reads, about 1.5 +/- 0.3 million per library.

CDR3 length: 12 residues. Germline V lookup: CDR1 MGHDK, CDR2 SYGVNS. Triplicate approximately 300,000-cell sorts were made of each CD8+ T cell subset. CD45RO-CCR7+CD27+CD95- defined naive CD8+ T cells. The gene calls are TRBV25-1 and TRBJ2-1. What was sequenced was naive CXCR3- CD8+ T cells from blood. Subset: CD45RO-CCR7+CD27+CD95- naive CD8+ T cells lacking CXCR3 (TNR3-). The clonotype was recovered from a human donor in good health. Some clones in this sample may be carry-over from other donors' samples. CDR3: CASSESYNEQFF.